This note documents a single TCR beta chain sequence. CDR1 and CDR2 (germline): SQVTM, ANQGSEA. Trimming shortened V by 7 bases and J by 2 bases, and 14 bases separated the two germline ends. This CDR3 has 13 residues. These data originate in a study of blood T cell repertoires in COVID-19. Libraries were prepared by immunoSEQ multiplex PCR; TCRdb keeps only in-frame clonotypes and omits some of them. The sample has around 80,000 clones; about 80% are singletons. The chain uses TRBV29-1 and TRBJ1-1; D is possibly TRBD1 (5 bases). This receptor was obtained from a man in his forties or fifties with active or convalescent COVID-19. Sequenced material: peripheral blood. The CDR3 nucleotides read TGCAGCGGACGGGGAGGGGATAACACTGAAGCTTTCTTT. It specifies CSGRGGDNTEAFF.